What follows is one T cell receptor (beta chain) and its context. These data come from a study of shared clonotypes between healthy human individuals. Sequencing used immunoSEQ multiplex PCR; TCRdb keeps in-frame clones, though not all of them. The table shows 470,000 or so clones, with almost 80% occurring only once. V was clipped by 1 base and J by 4 bases, with 7 bases between them. The V gene's germline CDR1 is KGHSH and CDR2 LQKENI. The CDR3 is 13 residues long. The sequence came from a woman aged 40 to 50 in good health. Some clones in this sample may be carry-over from other donors' samples. Sequences were obtained from PBMCs. The rearrangement uses TRBV18 and TRBJ2-5; D not resolved. CDR3 nucleotide sequence: TGTGCCAGCTCACCACGCGAACTAGAGACCCAGTACTTC. Translated: CASSPRELETQYF.